This T cell receptor (beta chain) was identified in a study of blood T cell repertoires in COVID-19. Study in general: Sites across the United States, Italy and Spain contributed samples from acute and convalescent COVID-19.

Germline values: CDR1 LGHDT, CDR2 YNNKEL (reference sequence). V dropped 1 base and J dropped 2; count of bases not matched to a gene: 4. The CDR3 runs 16 residues. The data were produced by immunoSEQ multiplex PCR, yet TCRdb's version contains in-frame clones alone and is incomplete. The sample holds tens of thousands of clones, roughly 88% seen once. Sequencing was performed on peripheral blood. The receptor comes from a human donor in a cohort sampled during active COVID-19. The chain is built from TRBV3-1 (or the pseudogene TRBV3-2) and TRBJ2-3; TRBD2 matches 9 bases. The CDR3, as DNA: TGTGCCAGCAGCCAAGTGGCGGGAGGGCCCACAGATACGCAGTATTTT. Translation: CASSQVAGGPTDTQYF.